This passage covers 26 T cell receptor beta chains from one sample sequenced in a study of T-cell memory formation after mild COVID-19. TCRdb reprocessed the 5' RACE reads with MiXCR, giving one entry per CDR3 protein. The data contain about 210,000 distinct CDR3 sequences, around 26% of them singletons. The sample was PBMCs or a T cell subset sorted from them (not recorded which). The receptors were sampled from an adult woman who had mild COVID-19 (a few samples of this study predate the infection). Cell type and time point are not known.

The sample holds a few counts of this clonotype. The chain carries TRBV12-3 or TRBV12-4 and TRBJ2-2; D is possibly TRBD2 (5 bases). The CDR3 is made up of 12 amino acids. Deletions cut 7 bases from V and 5 bases from J, with 8 bases between. The CDR3 protein is CASTGGTGELFF. As DNA, the CDR3 is TGTGCCAGCACCGGCGGGACCGGGGAGCTGTTTTTT.

The genes are TRBV7-9 and TRBJ2-7; TRBD1 matches at 9 bases. The V gene's germline CDR1 is SEHNR and CDR2 FQNEAQ (reference sequence). With 5 bases clipped from V and 5 bases from J, the junction kept 10 bases outside the gene matches. The CDR3 extends over 15 amino acids. The CDR3 bases are TGTGCCAGCAGCGTCGAGGACAGGGGATACAACGAGCAGTACTTC. Protein sequence: CASSVEDRGYNEQYF.

The table lists this clonotype with a few counts. This chain uses TRBV5-6 with TRBJ1-1, with no clear D. Germline-derived CDR1 and CDR2 are SGHDT and YYEEEE. V lost 2 bases, J lost 4 bases, and 3 bases lay in between. The CDR3 totals 11 residues. The CDR3 region is CASSLSTEAFF. DNA of the CDR3: TGTGCCAGCAGCTTAAGCACTGAAGCTTTCTTT.

This clonotype has a handful of counts. The V and J genes are TRBV29-1 and TRBJ2-2; D remains ambiguous. The CDR3 is 12 residues long. V was clipped by 3 bases and J by 5 bases, with 7 bases between them. CDR1 and CDR2 (germline): SQVTM, ANQGSEA. The CDR3 here is CSVDMATGELFF. The CDR3 DNA reads TGCAGCGTTGATATGGCTACCGGGGAGCTGTTTTTT.

This clonotype occurred once. The chain couples TRBV7-7 to TRBJ2-2; 14 nucleotides line up with TRBD2. The CDR3 has 20 residues. From germline, CDR1 is SSHAT and CDR2 FNYEAQ (reference sequence). V was pared by 4 bases and J by 7 bases, with 17 bases of the junction left unmatched. CDR3 coding DNA: TGTGCCAGCAGCTCAATGCCGCCCGGGACTAGCGGGGGACCCAACGGGGAGCTGTTTTTT. As protein: CASSSMPPGTSGGPNGELFF.

This clonotype has just a few counts. The chain joins TRBV4-2 to TRBJ2-1; D is uncertain. This CDR3 region has 16 residues. In germline, CDR1 is LGHNA, CDR2 YNFKEQ. The V end lost 4 bases, the J end lost 0 bases, and 13 bases lay between the germline ends. DNA of the CDR3: TGTGCCAGCAGCCCCGTGGGGTTAAGCTCCTACAATGAGCAGTTCTTC. Its translation is CASSPVGLSSYNEQFF.

V gene TRBV12-3 or TRBV12-4 combines with J gene TRBJ2-2; 7 bases are shared with TRBD1. The CDR3 spans 13 residues. The V and J ends lost 6 bases and 7 bases, in that order; junction bases with no gene match: 5. The CDR3 coding sequence is TGTGCCAGCAGCCCACAGGGGTACGGGGAGCTGTTTTTT. Its protein product is CASSPQGYGELFF.

CDR3 protein: CSARAPSGRASETQYF. CDR3 coding DNA: TGCAGTGCTAGAGCCCCTAGCGGGAGGGCCTCGGAGACCCAGTACTTC. The V and J genes are TRBV20-1 and TRBJ2-5; 12 nucleotides match TRBD2. Germline V lookup: CDR1 DFQATT, CDR2 SNEGSKA (reference sequence). Trimming removed 1 base from V and 5 bases from J; junction bases left unmatched: 8. The CDR3 consists of 16 residues.

This clonotype was observed a single time. A much larger clone lies a single base off, so this may be a read error. For the CDR3, the DNA is TGTGCCAGCACCACAGATACGCAGTATTTT. Amino acids: CASTTDTQYF. This chain connects TRBV12-3 or TRBV12-4 to TRBJ2-3; D gene uncertain. V lost 7 bases, J lost 2 bases, and 1 base lay in between. The CDR3 loop spans 10 amino acids.

CDR3 nucleotide sequence: TGTGCCACCGAGGACAGAACGGGCTATGGCTACACCTTC. Its translation: CATEDRTGYGYTF. The V call is TRBV24-1, the J call TRBJ1-2, with D possibly TRBD1 on 6 matching bases. The CDR3 consists of 13 residues. The V end was cut by 9 bases, the J end by 4 bases, with 14 bases between. Germline V CDR1 and CDR2: KGHDR, SFDVKD.

This clonotype was seen a handful of times. The J gene is TRBJ2-1, the V gene TRBV7-9, with D hard to call. The CDR3 is 15 residues long. CDR1 SEHNR and CDR2 FQNEAQ come from the germline V gene (reference sequence). Deletions cut 0 bases from V and 2 bases from J, with 8 bases between. CDR3 in amino acids: CASSLAPGPYNEQFF. DNA for the CDR3: TGTGCCAGCAGCTTAGCGCCTGGGCCCTACAATGAGCAGTTCTTC.

The chain combines TRBV10-3 with TRBJ2-1, with a weak D call TRBD2 (6 bases). Germline lookup yields CDR1 ENHRY and CDR2 SYGVKD. The CDR3 spans 13 residues. Trimming cost V 10 bases and J 2 bases, with 12 bases left between them. The CDR3 bases are TGTGCCACCAGACTAGTGACCTACAATGAGCAGTTCTTC. This codes for CATRLVTYNEQFF.

J is TRBJ2-2 and V is TRBV4-2; D is uncertain. Deletions cut 4 bases from V and 6 bases from J, with 9 bases between. The CDR3 has 13 amino acids. The V gene's germline CDR1 is LGHNA and CDR2 YNFKEQ. The CDR3 DNA sequence: TGTGCCAGCAGCCCTACCAACCCCGGGGAGCTGTTTTTT. It specifies CASSPTNPGELFF.

The chain combines TRBV7-2 with TRBJ2-7; the D is unclear. Trimming shortened V by 4 bases and J by 0 bases, and 10 bases separated the two germline ends. Germline CDR1 and CDR2: SGHTA and FQGNSA. This CDR3 has 14 residues. CDR3 protein: CASSYGPSSYEQYF. The CDR3 nucleotides read TGTGCCAGCAGCTACGGCCCCAGCTCCTACGAGCAGTACTTC.

This clonotype was found a few times. This chain connects TRBV6-6 to TRBJ2-1; 7 nucleotides match TRBD1. The V and J ends lost 0 bases and 10 bases, in that order; junction bases with no gene match: 3. This CDR3 comprises 13 residues. Germline V gene sequence: CDR1 MNHNY, CDR2 SVGAGI (reference sequence). In DNA form, the CDR3 reads TGTGCCAGCAGTTACTCCGGACAGGCGGAGCAGTTCTTC. Residues: CASSYSGQAEQFF.

This clonotype was counted ten times or more. The genes are TRBV5-5 and TRBJ2-4, with TRBD2 as a possible D gene (5 bases). V dropped 1 base and J dropped 0 bases, with 14 bases sitting between them. In germline, CDR1 is SGHKS, CDR2 YYEKEE (reference sequence). The CDR3 totals 17 residues. The CDR3 DNA reads as TGTGCCAGCAGCTTGAACGGAGCGGCAGTAGCCAAAAACATTCAGTACTTC. This sequence encodes CASSLNGAAVAKNIQYF.

The gene calls are TRBV12-3 or TRBV12-4 and TRBJ1-1; 12 bases are shared with TRBD1. Losses at the gene ends were 1 base for V and 3 bases for J; bases not matched to a gene: 3. The CDR3 is made up of 16 amino acids. CDR3 loop: CASSLGDRGQDTEAFF. The CDR3 DNA follows: TGTGCCAGCAGTTTAGGGGACAGGGGGCAAGACACTGAAGCTTTCTTT.

The chain couples TRBV9 to TRBJ2-2; D remains ambiguous. Germline loops: CDR1 SGDLS, CDR2 YYNGEE. This CDR3 is 15 amino acids long. V shed 2 bases and J shed 1 base, with 9 bases lying between them. CDR3: CASSVGHQNTGELFF. The DNA of the CDR3 is TGTGCCAGCAGCGTTGGTCATCAGAACACCGGGGAGCTGTTTTTT.

The sample holds a few counts of this clonotype. The gene calls are TRBV7-9 and TRBJ2-1, with 10 bases aligning to TRBD2. Germline CDR1 is SEHNR and CDR2 is FQNEAQ (reference sequence). V trimming: 0 bases; J trimming: 10 bases; junction bases outside the gene matches: 6. This CDR3 spans 15 amino acids. CDR3 sequence (DNA): TGTGCCAGCAGCTTAGCACTAGCGGGGACAAGGGAGCAGTTCTTC. Translation: CASSLALAGTREQFF.

This clonotype was seen only a few times. The rearrangement joins TRBV7-9 to TRBJ2-3; 10 bases align to TRBD1. Looked up from germline, CDR1 is SEHNR and CDR2 is FQNEAQ (reference sequence). The junction had 4 bases not matched to a gene; V was cut back by 6 bases and J by 1 base. CDR3 length: 15 residues. For the CDR3, the DNA is TGTGCCAGCAGGGCCGGGACAGGGGGCACAGATACGCAGTATTTT. Translating gives CASRAGTGGTDTQYF.

This clonotype was detected a few times. The CDR3 region is CASSFGTGGADTQYF. CDR3 nucleotides: TGTGCCAGCAGCTTTGGGACAGGGGGCGCAGATACGCAGTATTTT. The rearrangement joins TRBV11-2 to TRBJ2-3, with 12 bases identical to TRBD1. Trimming took 3 bases from V and 4 from J; bases not matched to a gene: 2. This CDR3 spans 15 amino acids. Germline V gene data show CDR1 as SGHAT and CDR2 as FQNNGV.

V usage is TRBV15 and J usage is TRBJ1-1; a possible D gene is TRBD1 (5 bases). The V gene lost 1 base and the J gene lost 1 base, with 16 bases spanning the gap. Looked up from germline, CDR1 is LNHNV and CDR2 is YYDKDF (reference sequence). This CDR3 is built from 17 residues. The CDR3 loop is CATSRVATGAPNTEAFF. CDR3 bases: TGTGCCACCAGCAGAGTAGCAACAGGAGCACCGAACACTGAAGCTTTCTTT.

This clonotype was recorded a few times. The J gene is TRBJ1-1, the V gene TRBV7-9, with D possibly TRBD1 on 5 matching bases. V lost 0 bases and J lost 0, with 20 bases in between. Germline loops: CDR1 SEHNR, CDR2 FQNEAQ (reference sequence). The CDR3 extends over 19 amino acids. CDR3 DNA: TGTGCCAGCAGCTTAGCGAGGACCAGGGACGGAACCATGAACACTGAAGCTTTCTTT. It specifies CASSLARTRDGTMNTEAFF.

The J gene is TRBJ1-2, the V gene TRBV29-1, with TRBD1 matching over 7 bases. CDR3 length equals 17 residues. V trimming: 0 bases; J trimming: 6 bases; junction bases outside the gene matches: 16. Per germline, CDR1 SQVTM and CDR2 ANQGSEA. The CDR3 region has the DNA TGCAGCGTTGAAGATCGGGGACAGTCCCTACTGCGCGATGGCTACACCTTC. Protein: CSVEDRGQSLLRDGYTF.

With regard to this clonotype: It is unclear where the CDR3 begins or ends on the DNA, so no DNA is shown, and the CDR3 is as TCRdb lists it. CDR3 sequence: CISVSEAPSQAAGRPDEQFF. V and J are TRBV7-5 and TRBJ2-1; the D call TRBD1 from the table was never checked on the DNA. TRBV7-5 is termed a pseudogene. The CDR3 numbers 20 amino acids, ends counted.

This chain links TRBV7-6 with TRBJ2-7; D gene uncertain. This CDR3 comprises 13 residues. Germline assignment: CDR1 SGHVS and CDR2 FNYEAQ. Trimming shortened V by 6 bases and J by 5 bases, and 14 bases separated the two germline ends. The CDR3 protein is CASSSGDPHEQYF. DNA of the CDR3: TGTGCCAGCAGTTCAGGTGACCCCCACGAGCAGTACTTC.